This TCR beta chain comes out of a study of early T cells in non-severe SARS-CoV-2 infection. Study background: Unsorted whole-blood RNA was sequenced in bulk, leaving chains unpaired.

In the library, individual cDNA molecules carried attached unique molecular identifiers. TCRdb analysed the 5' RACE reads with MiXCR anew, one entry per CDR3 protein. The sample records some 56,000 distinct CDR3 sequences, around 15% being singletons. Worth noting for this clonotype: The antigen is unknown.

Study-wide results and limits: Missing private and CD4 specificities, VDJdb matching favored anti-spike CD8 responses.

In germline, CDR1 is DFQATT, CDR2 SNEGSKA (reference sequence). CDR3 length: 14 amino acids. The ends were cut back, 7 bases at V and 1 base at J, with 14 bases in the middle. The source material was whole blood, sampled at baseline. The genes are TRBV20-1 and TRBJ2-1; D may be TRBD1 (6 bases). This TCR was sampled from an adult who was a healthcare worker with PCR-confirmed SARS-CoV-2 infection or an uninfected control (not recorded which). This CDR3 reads CSGGDGTSYNEQFF. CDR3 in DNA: TGCAGTGGAGGGGACGGGACATCCTACAATGAGCAGTTCTTC.